This T cell receptor (beta chain) derives from a study of blood T cell repertoires in COVID-19. It was during active infection that Seattle patients were enrolled and then longitudinally followed. Generated by immunoSEQ multiplex PCR, the TCRdb table keeps only in-frame clones and is missing some. The sample has fewer than 650,000 clones; about 88% are singletons. This receptor was obtained from a woman in her 50s with COVID-19, enrolled during active disease. Sequenced material: peripheral blood.

The CDR3 here is CASSYGASHSQETQYF. The CDR3 bases are TGTGCCAGCAGTTACGGGGCCAGTCATTCCCAAGAGACCCAGTACTTC. The chain links TRBV6-5 to TRBJ2-5; D is perhaps TRBD1 (5 bases). CDR1 and CDR2 from the germline V gene are MNHEY and SVGAGI. V was shortened by 2 bases and J by 1 base, with 14 bases between the two germline ends. CDR3 length: 16 amino acids.